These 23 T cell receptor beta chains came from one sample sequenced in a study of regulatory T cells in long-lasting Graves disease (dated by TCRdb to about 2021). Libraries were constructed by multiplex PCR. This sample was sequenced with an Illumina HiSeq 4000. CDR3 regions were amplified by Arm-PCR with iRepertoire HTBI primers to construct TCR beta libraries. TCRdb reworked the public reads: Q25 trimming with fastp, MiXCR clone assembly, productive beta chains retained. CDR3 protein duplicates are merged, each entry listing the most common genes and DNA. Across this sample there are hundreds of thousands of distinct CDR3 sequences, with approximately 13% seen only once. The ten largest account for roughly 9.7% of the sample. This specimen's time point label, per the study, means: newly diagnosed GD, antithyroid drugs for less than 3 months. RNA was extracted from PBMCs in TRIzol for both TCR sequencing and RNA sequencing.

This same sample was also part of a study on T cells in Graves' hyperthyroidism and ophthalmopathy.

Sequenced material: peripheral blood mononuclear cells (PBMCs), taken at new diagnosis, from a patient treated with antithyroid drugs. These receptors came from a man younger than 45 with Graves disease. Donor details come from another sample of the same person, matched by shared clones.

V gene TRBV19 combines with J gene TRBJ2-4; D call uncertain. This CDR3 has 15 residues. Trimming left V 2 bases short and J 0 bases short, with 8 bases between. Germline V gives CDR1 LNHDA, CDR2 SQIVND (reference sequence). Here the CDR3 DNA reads TGTGCCAGTAGTATATCGTGGCTAGCCAAAAACATTCAGTACTTC. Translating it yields CASSISWLAKNIQYF. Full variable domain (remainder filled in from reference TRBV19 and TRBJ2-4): DGGITQSPKYLFRKEGQNVTLSCEQNLNHDAMYWYRQDPGQGLRLIYYSQIVNDFQKGDIAEGYSVSREKKESFPLTVTSAQKNPTAFYLCASSISWLAKNIQYFGAGTRLSVL.

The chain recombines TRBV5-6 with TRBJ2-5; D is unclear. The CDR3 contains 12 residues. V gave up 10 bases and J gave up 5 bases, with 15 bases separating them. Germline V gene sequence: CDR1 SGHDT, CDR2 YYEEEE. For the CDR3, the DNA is TGTGCCTCCCAGGTAGCAGTCGAGACCCAGTACTTC. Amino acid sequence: CASQVAVETQYF.

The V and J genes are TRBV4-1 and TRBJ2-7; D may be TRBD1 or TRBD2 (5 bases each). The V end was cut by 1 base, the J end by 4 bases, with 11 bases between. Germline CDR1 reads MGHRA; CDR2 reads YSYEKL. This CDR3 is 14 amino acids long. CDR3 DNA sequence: TGCGCCAGCAGCCAAGGGGACCTCTGGTACGAGCAGTACTTC. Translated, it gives CASSQGDLWYEQYF.

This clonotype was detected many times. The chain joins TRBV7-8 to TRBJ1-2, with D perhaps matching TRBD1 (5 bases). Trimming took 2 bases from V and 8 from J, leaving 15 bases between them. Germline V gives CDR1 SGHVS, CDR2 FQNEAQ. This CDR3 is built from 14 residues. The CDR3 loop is CASSLQGLFPGYTF. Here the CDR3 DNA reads TGTGCCAGCAGCTTACAGGGCCTGTTCCCCGGCTACACCTTC.

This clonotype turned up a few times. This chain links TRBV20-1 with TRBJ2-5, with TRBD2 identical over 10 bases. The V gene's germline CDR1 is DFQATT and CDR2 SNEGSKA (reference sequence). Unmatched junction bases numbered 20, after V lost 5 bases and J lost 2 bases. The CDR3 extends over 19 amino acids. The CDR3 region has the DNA TGCAGTGCTGGGCAACCGACATACAGACTAGCGGGTTTTCAAGAGACCCAGTACTTC. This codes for CSAGQPTYRLAGFQETQYF.

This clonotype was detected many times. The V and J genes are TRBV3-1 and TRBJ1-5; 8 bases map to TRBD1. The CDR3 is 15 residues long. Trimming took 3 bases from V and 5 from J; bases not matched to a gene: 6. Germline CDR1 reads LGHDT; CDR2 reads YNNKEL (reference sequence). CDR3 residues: CASSHSDRGHQPQHF. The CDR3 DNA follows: TGTGCCAGCAGCCACTCCGACAGGGGCCATCAGCCCCAGCATTTT.

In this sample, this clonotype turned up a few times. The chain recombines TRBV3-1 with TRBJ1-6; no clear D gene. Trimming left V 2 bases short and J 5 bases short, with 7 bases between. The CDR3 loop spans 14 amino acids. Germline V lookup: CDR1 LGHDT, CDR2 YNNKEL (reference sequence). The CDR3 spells CASSQRRDNSPLHF. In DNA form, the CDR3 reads TGTGCCAGCAGCCAACGGCGAGATAATTCACCCCTCCACTTT.

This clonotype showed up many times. CDR3 sequence: CASSADRITDTQYF. The DNA for the CDR3 is TGTGCCAGCAGCGCGGACAGAATCACAGATACGCAGTATTTT. The chain uses TRBV12-3 or TRBV12-4 and TRBJ2-3; maybe TRBD1 (6 bases). V lost 6 bases and J 2 bases, leaving 12 bases between the germline ends. The CDR3 has 14 amino acids.

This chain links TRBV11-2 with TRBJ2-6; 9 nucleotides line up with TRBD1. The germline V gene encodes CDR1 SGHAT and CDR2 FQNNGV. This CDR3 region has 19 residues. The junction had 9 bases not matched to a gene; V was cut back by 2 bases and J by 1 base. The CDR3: CASSLRDRERYSGANVLTF. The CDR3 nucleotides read TGTGCCAGCAGCTTAAGGGACAGGGAGCGCTATTCTGGGGCCAACGTCCTGACTTTC.

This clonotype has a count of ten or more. The DNA for the CDR3 is TGTGCCAGCAGCAGGGAGCTCACCTCCTACAATGAGCAGTTCTTC. Translating it yields CASSRELTSYNEQFF. V is TRBV7-6 and J is TRBJ2-1; weak D call: TRBD2 (5 bases). Trimming stripped 5 bases from V and 0 bases from J, with 11 bases between. The CDR3 sequence is 15 residues long. The germline V gene encodes CDR1 SGHVS and CDR2 FNYEAQ.

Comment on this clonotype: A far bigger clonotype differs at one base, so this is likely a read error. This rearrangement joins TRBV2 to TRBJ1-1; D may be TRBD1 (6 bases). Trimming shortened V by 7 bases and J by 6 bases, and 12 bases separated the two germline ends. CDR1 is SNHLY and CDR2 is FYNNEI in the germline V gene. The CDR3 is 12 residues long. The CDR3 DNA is TGTGCCAGCACAGACAGGTTCGCTGAAGCTTTCTTT. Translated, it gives CASTDRFAEAFF.

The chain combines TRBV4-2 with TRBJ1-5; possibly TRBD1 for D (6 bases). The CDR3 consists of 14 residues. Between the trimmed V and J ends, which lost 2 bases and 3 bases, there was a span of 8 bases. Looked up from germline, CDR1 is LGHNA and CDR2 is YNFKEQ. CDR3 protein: CASSQQGNNQPQHF. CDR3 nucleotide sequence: TGTGCCAGCAGCCAACAGGGGAACAATCAGCCCCAGCATTTT.

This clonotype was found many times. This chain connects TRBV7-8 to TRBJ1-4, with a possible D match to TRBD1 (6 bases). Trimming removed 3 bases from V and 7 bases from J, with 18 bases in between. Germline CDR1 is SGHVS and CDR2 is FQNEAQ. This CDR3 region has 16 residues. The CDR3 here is CASSFNLQGNGEKLFF. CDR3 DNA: TGTGCCAGCAGCTTCAACCTTCAGGGGAATGGTGAAAAACTGTTTTTT.

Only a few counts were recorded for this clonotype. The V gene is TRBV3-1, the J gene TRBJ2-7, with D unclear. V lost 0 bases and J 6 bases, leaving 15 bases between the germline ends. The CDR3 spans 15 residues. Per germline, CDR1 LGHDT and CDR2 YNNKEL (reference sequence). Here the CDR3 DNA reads TGTGCCAGCAGCCAAGATCACCCACGCCGCGGCGAGCAGTACTTC. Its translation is CASSQDHPRRGEQYF.

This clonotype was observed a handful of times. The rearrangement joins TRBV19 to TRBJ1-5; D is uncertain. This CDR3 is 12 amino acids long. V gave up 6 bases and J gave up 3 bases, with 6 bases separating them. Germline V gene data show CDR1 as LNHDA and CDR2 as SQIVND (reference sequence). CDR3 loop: CASRDPNQPQHF. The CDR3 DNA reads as TGTGCCAGTAGGGATCCCAATCAGCCCCAGCATTTT.

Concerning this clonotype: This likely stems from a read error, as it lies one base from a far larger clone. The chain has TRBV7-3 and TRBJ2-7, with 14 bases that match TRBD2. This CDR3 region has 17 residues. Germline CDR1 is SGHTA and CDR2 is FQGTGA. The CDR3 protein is CVSSLDPGLAGEYEQYF. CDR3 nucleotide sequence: TGTGTCAGCAGCTTAGATCCGGGACTAGCGGGAGAATACGAGCAGTACTTC.

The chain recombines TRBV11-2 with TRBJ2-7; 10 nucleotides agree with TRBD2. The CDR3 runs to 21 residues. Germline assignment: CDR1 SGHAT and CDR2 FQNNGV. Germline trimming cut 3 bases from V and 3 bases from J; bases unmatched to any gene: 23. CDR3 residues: CASSLGKITNGLAGVHYEQYF. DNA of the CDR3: TGTGCCAGCAGCTTGGGGAAAATTACCAACGGGCTAGCGGGGGTTCACTACGAGCAGTACTTC.

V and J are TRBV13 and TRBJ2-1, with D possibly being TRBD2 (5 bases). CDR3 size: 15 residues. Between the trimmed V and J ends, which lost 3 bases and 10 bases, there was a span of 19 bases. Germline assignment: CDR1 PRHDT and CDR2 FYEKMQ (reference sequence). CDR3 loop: CASSLGEGRGKEQFF. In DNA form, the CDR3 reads TGTGCCAGCAGCTTGGGCGAGGGCCGAGGGAAGGAGCAGTTCTTC.

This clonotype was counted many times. CDR3 bases: TGTGCCAGCAGTGTACTACAGGGTTTTCCTCAGCCCCAGCATTTT. Protein product: CASSVLQGFPQPQHF. This chain uses TRBV6-1 with TRBJ1-5, with D tentatively TRBD1 (6 bases). V dropped 4 bases and J dropped 6 bases, with 16 bases sitting between them. CDR3 length: 15 amino acids. CDR1 is MNHNS and CDR2 is SASEGT in the germline V gene.

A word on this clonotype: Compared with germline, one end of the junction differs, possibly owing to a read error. The CDR3 bases are TGCGCCAGCAGCTTGAGCGAGGGTGGAGGCTACGCCTTC. This translates into CASSLSEGGGYAF. V and J are TRBV5-1 and TRBJ1-2; D is ambiguous. In germline, CDR1 is SGHRS, CDR2 YFSETQ. CDR3 size: 13 residues.

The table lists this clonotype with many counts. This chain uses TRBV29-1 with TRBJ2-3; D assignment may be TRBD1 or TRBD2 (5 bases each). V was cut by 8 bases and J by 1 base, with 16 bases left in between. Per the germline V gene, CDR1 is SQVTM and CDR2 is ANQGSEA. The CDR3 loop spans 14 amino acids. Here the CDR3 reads CSLRGAEGTDTQYF. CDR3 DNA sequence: TGCAGCTTGAGAGGGGCAGAAGGCACAGATACGCAGTATTTT.

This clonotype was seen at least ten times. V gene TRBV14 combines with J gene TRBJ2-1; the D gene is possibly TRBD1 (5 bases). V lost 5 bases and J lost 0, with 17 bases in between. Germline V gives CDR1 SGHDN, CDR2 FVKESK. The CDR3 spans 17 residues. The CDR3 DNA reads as TGTGCCAGCAGCGGACGGCCCTGGGGCAGCTCCTACAATGAGCAGTTCTTC. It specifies CASSGRPWGSSYNEQFF.

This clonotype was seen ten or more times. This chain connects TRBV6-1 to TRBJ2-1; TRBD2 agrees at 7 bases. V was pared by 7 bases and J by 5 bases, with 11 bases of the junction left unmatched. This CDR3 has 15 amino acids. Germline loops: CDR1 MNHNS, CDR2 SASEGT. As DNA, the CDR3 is TGTGCCAGCACCACCGGGGGGAGCGGAAACAATGAGCAGTTCTTC. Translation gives CASTTGGSGNNEQFF.